The 5 T cell receptor beta chains below all came from one sample that was sequenced in a study of blood T cell repertoires in COVID-19. TCRdb's copy holds only in-frame clones and misses some; the assay was immunoSEQ multiplex PCR. The sample carries around 25,000 clones, around 81% recorded once. Sequencing was done on a sample of peripheral blood. The receptors were gathered from a man in his 70s with acute or convalescent COVID-19.

The chain recombines TRBV3-1 (or the pseudogene TRBV3-2) with TRBJ1-1; no reliable D call. From germline, CDR1 is LGHDT and CDR2 YNNKEL (reference sequence). Trimming left V 3 bases short and J 0 bases short, with 5 bases between. The CDR3 loop spans 13 amino acids. The CDR3 sequence: CASSQGLNTEAFF. CDR3 nucleotide sequence: TGTGCCAGCAGCCAGGGCCTGAACACTGAAGCTTTCTTT.

The chain carries TRBV2 and TRBJ2-2; D may be TRBD2 (6 bases). Germline CDR1 SNHLY, CDR2 FYNNEI. The CDR3 is made up of 15 amino acids. V lost 1 base to trimming and J lost 6 bases, with 12 bases between them. Written as DNA, the CDR3 is TGTGCCAGCAGTGAAGTTTCGGGAGCGTCCGGGGAGCTGTTTTTT. As protein: CASSEVSGASGELFF.

J is TRBJ2-1 and V is TRBV25-1; D is possibly TRBD2 (6 bases). Trimming took 6 bases from V and 6 from J, leaving 15 bases between them. Germline-derived CDR1 and CDR2 are MGHDK and SYGVNS. This CDR3 comprises 14 residues. Here the CDR3 reads CASRGTGVFNEQFF. CDR3 bases: TGTGCCAGCAGGGGGACGGGAGTATTCAATGAGCAGTTCTTC.

CDR3: CASSLGQGETQYF. CDR3 DNA: TGTGCCAGCAGCTTGGGACAGGGGGAGACCCAGTACTTC. J is TRBJ2-5 and V is TRBV11-3; TRBD1 aligns across 10 bases. V was pared by 3 bases and J by 5 bases, with 0 bases of the junction left unmatched. Per the germline V gene, CDR1 is SGHNT and CDR2 is YENEEA. The CDR3 extends over 13 amino acids.

The V gene is TRBV6-1, the J gene TRBJ1-4, with D maybe TRBD1 (6 bases). The V end was cut by 7 bases, the J end by 4 bases, with 16 bases between. Germline CDR1 MNHNS, CDR2 SASEGT. CDR3 length equals 15 residues. The CDR3 DNA follows: TGTGCCAGCATCAGAGGGGGAGGGGGTAATGAAAAACTGTTTTTT. It is translated as CASIRGGGGNEKLFF.